This T cell receptor (beta chain) was profiled in a study of blood T cells in healthy people across ages. CDR1 and CDR2 from the germline V gene are SGDLS and YYNGEE. This CDR3 is 19 amino acids long. V gave up 3 bases and J gave up 7 bases; unmatched junction bases: 18. Sample-barcoded 5' priming and a J-beta primer mix drove a second PCR of roughly 7 to 11 cycles. TCRdb re-derived calls from the 5' RACE reads in MiXCR, one entry per CDR3 protein. The table lists about 2 million distinct CDR3 sequences, less than 50% of them singletons. This sequence originates from a woman aged 40 to 50 in good health. Sequenced: blood. V is TRBV9 and J is TRBJ2-3; 12 bases map to TRBD1. The DNA for the CDR3 is TGTGCCAGCAGCGCCCTCCCGGGACAGGGGGCGGGAGGGGAACATACGCAGTATTTT. The encoded protein is CASSALPGQGAGGEHTQYF.